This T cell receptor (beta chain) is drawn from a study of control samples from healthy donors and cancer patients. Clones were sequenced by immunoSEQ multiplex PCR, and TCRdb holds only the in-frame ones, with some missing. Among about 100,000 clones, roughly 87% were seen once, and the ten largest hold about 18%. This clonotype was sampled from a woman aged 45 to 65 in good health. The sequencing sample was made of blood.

The CDR3 spells CASSGRDGLNTEAFF. The DNA of the CDR3 is TGTGCCAGCAGCGGCAGGGACGGCCTGAACACTGAAGCTTTCTTT. The V and J genes are TRBV9 and TRBJ1-1; tentative D call: TRBD1 (5 bases). Germline assignment: CDR1 SGDLS and CDR2 YYNGEE. This CDR3 is 15 amino acids long. The germline V and J ends were trimmed by 3 bases and 0 bases, with 12 bases remaining between them.